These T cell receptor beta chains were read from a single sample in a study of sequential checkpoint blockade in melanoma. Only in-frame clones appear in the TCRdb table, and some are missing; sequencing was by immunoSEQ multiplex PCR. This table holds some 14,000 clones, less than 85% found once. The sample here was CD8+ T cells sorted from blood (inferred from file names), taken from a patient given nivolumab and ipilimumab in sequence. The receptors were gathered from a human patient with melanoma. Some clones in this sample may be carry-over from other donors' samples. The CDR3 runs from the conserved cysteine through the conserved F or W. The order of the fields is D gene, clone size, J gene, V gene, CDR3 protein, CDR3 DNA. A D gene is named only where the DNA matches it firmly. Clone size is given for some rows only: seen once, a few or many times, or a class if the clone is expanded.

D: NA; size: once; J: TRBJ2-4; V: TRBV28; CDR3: CASSLGLAKNIQYF; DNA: TGTGCCAGCAGTTTGGGACTAGCCAAAAACATTCAGTACTTC
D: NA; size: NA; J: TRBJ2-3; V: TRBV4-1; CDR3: CASSLGGGAGDTQYF; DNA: TGCGCCAGCAGCTTGGGTGGGGGGGCGGGAGATACGCAGTATTTT
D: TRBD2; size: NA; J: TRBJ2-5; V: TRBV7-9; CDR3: CASSLVGTNQETQYF; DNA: TGTGCCAGCAGCTTAGTAGGGACTAACCAAGAGACCCAGTACTTC
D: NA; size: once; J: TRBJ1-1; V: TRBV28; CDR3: CASSPVGGGIPAFF; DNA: TGTGCCAGCAGTCCAGTGGGGGGTGGTATTCCAGCTTTCTTT
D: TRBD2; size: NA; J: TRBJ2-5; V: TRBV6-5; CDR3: CASGAGATGETQYF; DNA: TGTGCCAGCGGAGCGGGGGCCACCGGGGAGACCCAGTACTTC
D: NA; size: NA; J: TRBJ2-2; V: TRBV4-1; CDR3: CASSQDPPGIANTGELFF; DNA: TGCGCCAGCAGCCAAGACCCCCCTGGCATCGCGAACACCGGGGAGCTGTTTTTT
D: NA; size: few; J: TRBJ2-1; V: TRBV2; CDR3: CASSLATGLGTQFF; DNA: TGTGCCAGCAGCTTAGCTACTGGTCTTGGAACCCAGTTCTTC
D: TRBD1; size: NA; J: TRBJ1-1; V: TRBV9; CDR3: CASSVGTGSNTEAFF; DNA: TGTGCCAGCAGCGTAGGGACAGGTAGCAACACTGAAGCTTTCTTT
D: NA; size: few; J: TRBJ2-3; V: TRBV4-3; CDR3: CASSQERRADTQYF; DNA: TGCGCCAGCAGCCAAGAAAGGAGAGCAGATACGCAGTATTTT
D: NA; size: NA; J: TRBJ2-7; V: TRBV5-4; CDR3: CASSSPYEQYF; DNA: TGTGCCAGCAGCTCCCCTTACGAGCAGTACTTC
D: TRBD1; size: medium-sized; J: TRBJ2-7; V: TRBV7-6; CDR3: CASSPPGQLEQYF; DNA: TGTGCCAGCAGCCCACCGGGACAGCTAGAGCAGTACTTC
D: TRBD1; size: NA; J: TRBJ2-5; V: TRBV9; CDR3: CASSLPRTGGLSETQYF; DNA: TGTGCCAGCAGCCTCCCTCGGACAGGGGGCTTATCGGAGACCCAGTACTTC
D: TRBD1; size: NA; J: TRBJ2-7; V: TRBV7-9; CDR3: CASSGTGAHSYEQYF; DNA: TGTGCCAGCAGCGGCACAGGGGCTCACTCCTACGAGCAGTACTTC
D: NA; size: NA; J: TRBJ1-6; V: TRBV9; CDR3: CASSAWSGGMRSPLHF; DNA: TGTGCCAGCAGCGCCTGGTCCGGAGGCATGAGGTCACCCCTCCACTTT
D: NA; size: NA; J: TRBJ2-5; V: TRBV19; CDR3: CASSIVRGETQYF; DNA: TGTGCCAGTAGTATAGTCAGGGGAGAGACCCAGTACTTC
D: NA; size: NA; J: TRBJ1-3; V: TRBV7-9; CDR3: CASTKGVGNTIYF; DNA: TGTGCCAGCACCAAGGGGGTTGGAAACACCATATATTTT
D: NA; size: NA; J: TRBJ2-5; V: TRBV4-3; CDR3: CASSQVSSAETQYF; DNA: TGCGCCAGCAGCCAGGTCTCCAGCGCGGAGACCCAGTACTTC
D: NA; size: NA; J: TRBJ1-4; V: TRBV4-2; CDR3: CASSQELGGRSEKLFF; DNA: TGTGCCAGCAGCCAAGAATTAGGGGGTCGATCAGAAAAACTGTTTTTT
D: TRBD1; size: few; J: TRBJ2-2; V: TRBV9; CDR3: CASSGQTGAGTGELFF; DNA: TGTGCCAGCAGCGGCCAGACAGGGGCTGGCACCGGGGAGCTGTTTTTT
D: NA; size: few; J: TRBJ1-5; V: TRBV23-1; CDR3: CASSQWGRGWGNQPQHF; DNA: TGCGCCAGCAGTCAATGGGGCAGGGGATGGGGCAATCAGCCCCAGCATTTT
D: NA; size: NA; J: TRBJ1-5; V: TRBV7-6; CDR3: CASSETGFSNQPQHF; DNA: TGTGCCAGCAGCGAGACAGGATTTAGCAATCAGCCCCAGCATTTT
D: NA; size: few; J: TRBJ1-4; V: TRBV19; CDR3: CASSIRDSGNEKLFF; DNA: TGTGCCAGTAGTATCAGGGACTCGGGTAATGAAAAACTGTTTTTT
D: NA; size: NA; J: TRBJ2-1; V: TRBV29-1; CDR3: CSVPTGTSHYNEQFF; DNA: TGCAGCGTTCCTACCGGGACATCCCACTACAATGAGCAGTTCTTC
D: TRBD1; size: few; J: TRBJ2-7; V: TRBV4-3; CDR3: CASSQDGTGAYEQYF; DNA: TGCGCCAGCAGCCAAGATGGGACAGGGGCCTACGAGCAGTACTTC
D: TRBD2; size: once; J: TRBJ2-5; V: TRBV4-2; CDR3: CASSQERLAGGQETQYF; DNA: TGTGCCAGCAGCCAAGAAAGGCTAGCGGGGGGCCAAGAGACCCAGTACTTC
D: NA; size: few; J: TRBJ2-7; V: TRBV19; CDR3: CASSPTGTYEQYF; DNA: TGTGCCAGTAGCCCGACAGGTACCTACGAGCAGTACTTC
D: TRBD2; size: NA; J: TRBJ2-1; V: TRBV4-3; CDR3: CASSTRLAGGSYNEQFF; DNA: TGCGCCAGCAGCACCAGACTAGCGGGGGGCTCCTACAATGAGCAGTTCTTC
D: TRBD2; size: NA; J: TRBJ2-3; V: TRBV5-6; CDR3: CASSLTSGVTSDTQYF; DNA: TGTGCCAGCAGCCTGACTAGCGGGGTTACGTCAGATACGCAGTATTTT
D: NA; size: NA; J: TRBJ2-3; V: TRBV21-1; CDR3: CARILTGEDTDTQYF; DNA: TGTGCCAGGATTCTGACAGGGGAGGACACAGATACGCAGTATTTT
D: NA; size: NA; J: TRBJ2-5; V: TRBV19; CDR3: CASSIDRGKETQYF; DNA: TGTGCCAGTAGTATAGATCGCGGGAAAGAGACCCAGTACTTC
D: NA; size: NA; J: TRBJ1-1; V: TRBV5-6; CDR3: CASSLSPYTEAFF; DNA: TGTGCCAGCAGCTTGTCCCCGTACACTGAAGCTTTCTTT
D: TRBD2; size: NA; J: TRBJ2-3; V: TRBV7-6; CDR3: CASSSTSGGALDTQYF; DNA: TGTGCCAGCAGCTCTACTAGCGGGGGGGCCTTAGATACGCAGTATTTT
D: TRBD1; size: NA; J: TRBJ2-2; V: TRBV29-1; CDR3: CSVEHRGGGTGELFF; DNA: TGCAGCGTTGAACACAGGGGCGGTGGGACCGGGGAGCTGTTTTTT
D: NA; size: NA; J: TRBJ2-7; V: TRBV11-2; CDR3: CASSLGFRGDEQYF; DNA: TGTGCCAGCAGCTTAGGGTTCAGGGGAGACGAGCAGTACTTC
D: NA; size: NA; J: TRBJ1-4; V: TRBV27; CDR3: CASSPRGGALGEKLFF; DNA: TGTGCCAGCAGTCCGCGGGGGGGGGCGCTAGGAGAAAAACTGTTTTTT
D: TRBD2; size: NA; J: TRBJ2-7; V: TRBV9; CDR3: CASSARTSGAGTYEQYF; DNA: TGTGCCAGCAGCGCCAGGACTAGCGGGGCCGGTACCTACGAGCAGTACTTC
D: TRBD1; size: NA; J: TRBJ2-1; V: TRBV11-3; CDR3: CASSPRTGPVNEQFF; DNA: TGTGCCAGCAGCCCCCGGACAGGGCCGGTCAATGAGCAGTTCTTC
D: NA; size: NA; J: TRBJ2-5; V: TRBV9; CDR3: CASSLHGNIQETQYF; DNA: TGTGCCAGCAGCCTCCACGGGAACATTCAAGAGACCCAGTACTTC
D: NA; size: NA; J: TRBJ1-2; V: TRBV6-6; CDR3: CASSSVRGGKGYTF; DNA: TGTGCCAGCAGTTCAGTTCGGGGGGGGAAAGGCTACACCTTC
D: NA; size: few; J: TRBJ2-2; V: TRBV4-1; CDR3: CASSQGQERGELFF; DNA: TGCGCCAGCAGCCAGGGACAAGAACGCGGGGAGCTGTTTTTT
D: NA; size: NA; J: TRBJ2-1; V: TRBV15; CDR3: CATGRERSREQFF; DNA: TGTGCCACCGGCAGAGAGCGGAGCAGAGAGCAGTTCTTC
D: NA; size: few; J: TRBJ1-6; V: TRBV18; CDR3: CASSSGGVYNSPLHF; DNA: TGTGCCAGCTCATCGGGCGGGGTGTATAATTCACCCCTCCACTTT
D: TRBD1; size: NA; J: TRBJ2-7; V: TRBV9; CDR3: CASSLGQGGEQYF; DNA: TGTGCCAGCAGCTTAGGACAGGGAGGCGAGCAGTACTTC
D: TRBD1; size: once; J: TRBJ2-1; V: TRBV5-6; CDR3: CASSFYRGKEQFF; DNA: TGTGCCAGCAGCTTTTACAGGGGAAAAGAGCAGTTCTTC
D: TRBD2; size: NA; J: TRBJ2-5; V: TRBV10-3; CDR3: CAISGPPDSGGSGQETQYF; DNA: TGTGCCATCAGTGGACCCCCTGATAGCGGGGGTTCGGGCCAAGAGACCCAGTACTTC
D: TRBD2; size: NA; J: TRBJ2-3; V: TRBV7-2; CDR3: CASSLGLAGGRDTDTQYF; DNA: TGTGCCAGCAGCTTAGGGCTAGCGGGGGGGCGGGACACAGATACGCAGTATTTT
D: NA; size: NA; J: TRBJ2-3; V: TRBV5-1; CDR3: CASSLVDSYTDTQYF; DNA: TGCGCCAGCAGCTTGGTGGACAGTTACACAGATACGCAGTATTTT
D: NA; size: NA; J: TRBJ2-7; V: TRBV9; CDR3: CASSVAGSTYEQYF; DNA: TGTGCCAGCAGCGTAGCGGGATCCACCTACGAGCAGTACTTC
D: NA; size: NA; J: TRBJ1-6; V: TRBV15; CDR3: CATSRVSEGGNSPLHF; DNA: TGTGCCACCAGCAGAGTTTCGGAAGGGGGTAATTCACCCCTCCACTTT
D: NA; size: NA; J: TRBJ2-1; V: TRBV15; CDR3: CATSHRRNEQFF; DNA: TGTGCCACCAGCCATCGTCGGAATGAGCAGTTCTTC
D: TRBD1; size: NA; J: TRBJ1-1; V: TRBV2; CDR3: CASSEGRGTTEAFF; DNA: TGTGCCAGCAGTGAGGGCAGGGGGACCACTGAAGCTTTCTTT
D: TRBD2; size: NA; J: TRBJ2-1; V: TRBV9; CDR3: CASSVGLAGGLSEQFF; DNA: TGTGCCAGCAGCGTGGGACTAGCGGGGGGGCTTAGTGAGCAGTTCTTC
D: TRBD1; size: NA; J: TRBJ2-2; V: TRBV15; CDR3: CATGQAREFGELFF; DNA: TGTGCCACCGGACAGGCAAGGGAATTCGGGGAGCTGTTTTTT
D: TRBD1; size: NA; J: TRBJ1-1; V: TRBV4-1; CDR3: CASSQGIDREAGTEAFF; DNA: TGCGCCAGCAGCCAAGGGATAGACAGGGAAGCGGGCACTGAAGCTTTCTTT